The sequence of this T cell receptor beta chain was determined in a study of blood T cell repertoires in COVID-19. Study details: Samples of COVID-19 (acute and convalescent) were obtained from the United States, Italy and Spain. Sample material is recorded as cDNA or gDNA derived from T cells, B-cell-depleted T cells, or PBMCs.

In the study's own analysis: Amplification from reference gene primers served as the basis for estimated nucleated cell counts. The protocol was immunoSEQ multiplex PCR, while the TCRdb copy is restricted to in-frame clones and leaves out a portion. For V, J and clone size, that table is used; D and trimming come from the DNA. This sample carries 200,000 to 300,000 clones, approximately 90% of them seen once, and the ten largest clones take around 0.85%. CDR3 length: 14 amino acids. Which cohort a participant joined came from the clinical history participants gave. This TCR derives from a man aged 50-59 years who had been exposed to COVID-19. This chain uses TRBV21-1 with TRBJ2-1; the DNA was not compared with TRBD1, the D call given in the table. TRBV21-1 has pseudogene status. The source material was PBMCs or T cells enriched from blood (not recorded which). The CDR3 coding sequence is TGTGCCAGCCCCAGGGGCCCAGCCCACAATGAGCAGTTCTTC. Protein product: CASPRGPAHNEQFF.